Below are 23 T cell receptor beta chains sequenced from a single sample in a study of technical replicates of blood from a few donors. Assay: immunoSEQ multiplex PCR; the TCRdb copy retains only in-frame clones and omits some. The sample shows about 73,000 clones, 90% to 95% of them seen only once. Specimen: PBMCs. The origin of the receptors is a human donor in good health. Some clones in this sample may be carry-over from other donors' samples.

V and J are TRBV4-1 and TRBJ1-3; D is possibly TRBD1 (5 bases). The CDR3 contains 17 residues. The V end lost 3 bases, the J end lost 4 bases, and 19 bases lay between the germline ends. Germline values: CDR1 MGHRA, CDR2 YSYEKL. The CDR3 DNA reads as TGCGCCAGCAGCCAGGTCAAATCGGTGGGGCGCGGAAACACCATATATTTT. Its translation: CASSQVKSVGRGNTIYF.

The gene calls are TRBV2 and TRBJ1-1; 8 bases are shared with TRBD1. The length of the CDR3 is 15 residues. Germline loops: CDR1 SNHLY, CDR2 FYNNEI. V lost 8 bases and J lost 2; bases outside the gene matches: 10. The CDR3 spells CASDLGQGGNTEAFF. In nucleotides, the CDR3 is TGTGCCAGCGATCTCGGACAGGGAGGAAACACTGAAGCTTTCTTT.

The chain recombines TRBV4-2 with TRBJ2-5, with a possible D match to TRBD2 (6 bases). The ends were cut back, 5 bases at V and 2 bases at J, with 18 bases in the middle. This CDR3 region has 16 residues. CDR1 and CDR2 from the germline V gene are LGHNA and YNFKEQ. The CDR3 sequence is CASSKTAGTSQETQYF. The CDR3 nucleotides read TGTGCCAGCAGCAAGACCGCAGGGACTTCACAAGAGACCCAGTACTTC.

This chain links TRBV7-3 with TRBJ2-2; 8 bases align to TRBD2. CDR1 and CDR2 (germline): SGHTA, FQGTGA. The CDR3 spans 15 residues. J lost 5 bases, V lost 2 bases, and 4 bases had no gene match. Here the CDR3 reads CASSLGTSFTGELFF. The CDR3 DNA follows: TGTGCCAGCAGCTTAGGGACTAGTTTTACCGGGGAGCTGTTTTTT.

The chain links TRBV19 to TRBJ2-3; the D gene is possibly TRBD2 (6 bases). The V end lost 6 bases, the J end lost 2 bases, and 15 bases lay between the germline ends. The length of the CDR3 is 15 residues. Germline CDR1 and CDR2: LNHDA and SQIVND (reference sequence). The CDR3 DNA reads as TGTGCCAGTAGAGCGGGCAGGGCGAACACAGATACGCAGTATTTT. Translation: CASRAGRANTDTQYF.

This clone was counted a few times. The V and J genes are TRBV10-3 and TRBJ1-6; D unclear. Deletions cut 7 bases from V and 11 bases from J, with 15 bases between. Per the germline V gene, CDR1 is ENHRY and CDR2 is SYGVKD. This CDR3 has 13 residues. CDR3 residues: CAITGSEGTPLHF. The CDR3 nucleotides read TGTGCCATCACCGGATCCGAGGGTACACCCCTCCACTTT.

The V call is TRBV5-1, the J call TRBJ2-2, with a possible D match to TRBD2 (6 bases). Trimming pared 0 bases from V and 6 bases from J, leaving 12 bases between. CDR1 SGHRS and CDR2 YFSETQ come from the germline V gene. The CDR3 spans 15 residues. Here the CDR3 reads CASSLDAGSPGELFF. DNA of the CDR3: TGCGCCAGCAGCTTGGACGCGGGGAGCCCCGGGGAGCTGTTTTTT.

This clone was seen more than once but under ten times. The V and J genes are TRBV6-5 and TRBJ1-2; D is perhaps TRBD1 (6 bases). The length of the CDR3 is 14 residues. V was clipped by 5 bases and J by 6 bases, with 16 bases between them. Looked up from germline, CDR1 is MNHEY and CDR2 is SVGAGI. CDR3 in DNA: TGTGCCAGCAGTACCCCGGACAGATGGCATGGCTACACCTTC. Translation gives CASSTPDRWHGYTF.

This sequence joins TRBV30 and TRBJ2-1; 8 nucleotides line up with TRBD2. The V segment lost 1 base and the J segment 2 bases; nucleotides outside the gene matches: 4. Germline V gene data show CDR1 as GTSNPN and CDR2 as SVGIG (reference sequence). This CDR3 is built from 15 residues. The CDR3 is CAWSGTSLTYNEQFF. Here the CDR3 DNA reads TGTGCCTGGAGTGGGACTAGCCTTACCTACAATGAGCAGTTCTTC.

The V call is TRBV6-4, the J call TRBJ1-1; 9 nucleotides agree with TRBD1. The trim removed 6 bases at V and 8 bases at J, leaving 4 bases unmatched. The CDR3 extends over 12 amino acids. Germline assignment: CDR1 MRHNA and CDR2 SNTAGT. The chain's CDR3 is CASRGQGREAFF. CDR3 nucleotide sequence: TGTGCCAGCAGGGGACAGGGTCGAGAAGCTTTCTTT.

V gene TRBV4-1 combines with J gene TRBJ2-7; a weak D match, TRBD1 (5 bases). Germline CDR1 and CDR2: MGHRA and YSYEKL. The CDR3 has 15 amino acids. Deletions cut 4 bases from V and 4 bases from J, with 17 bases between. The CDR3 region has the DNA TGCGCCAGCAGCCTGGTTCAGGGTAGTGGGTACGAGCAGTACTTC. Translation gives CASSLVQGSGYEQYF.

This clone was observed a single time. This rearrangement joins TRBV6-1 to TRBJ1-1, with 7 bases identical to TRBD1. The CDR3 length is 13 residues. The J segment lost 1 base and the V segment lost 8 bases, leaving 4 bases of the junction unmatched. Germline-derived CDR1 and CDR2 are MNHNS and SASEGT. The CDR3 spells CASRTGANTEAFF. The CDR3 DNA follows: TGTGCCAGCCGGACAGGTGCGAACACTGAAGCTTTCTTT.

This chain uses TRBV7-9 with TRBJ2-5, with TRBD2 matching 7 bases. V trimming: 4 bases; J trimming: 3 bases; junction bases outside the gene matches: 2. The CDR3 spans 13 residues. Per the germline V gene, CDR1 is SEHNR and CDR2 is FQNEAQ (reference sequence). CDR3 nucleotide sequence: TGTGCCAGCAGCTGGGAGGGGAAAGAGACCCAGTACTTC. Its protein is CASSWEGKETQYF.

The chain employs TRBV6-5 and TRBJ1-1; the match to TRBD1 covers 11 bases. Per germline, CDR1 MNHEY and CDR2 SVGAGI. The CDR3 covers 15 residues. The ends lost 6 bases at V and 5 bases at J; junction bases unmatched: 8. CDR3 protein: CASSPPGTGGTEAFF. The CDR3 coding sequence is TGTGCCAGCAGCCCCCCGGGGACAGGGGGAACTGAAGCTTTCTTT.

The rearrangement uses TRBV7-9 and TRBJ2-1; tentative D call: TRBD1 (6 bases). From germline, CDR1 is SEHNR and CDR2 FQNEAQ (reference sequence). The CDR3 sequence is 16 residues long. The V and J ends lost 5 bases and 6 bases respectively, with 20 bases between them. The CDR3 loop is CASSRTGQAPGNEQFF. The CDR3 coding sequence is TGTGCCAGCAGCCGAACAGGGCAGGCCCCCGGCAATGAGCAGTTCTTC.

The rearrangement joins TRBV6-1 to TRBJ2-1, with 11 bases fitting TRBD2. CDR3 length: 16 residues. The V gene's germline CDR1 is MNHNS and CDR2 SASEGT. After removal of 2 bases from V and 7 bases from J, the junction contained 7 bases not matched to a gene. CDR3 in amino acids: CASSELGSGGANEQFF. The CDR3 DNA is TGTGCCAGCAGTGAACTAGGTAGCGGGGGGGCAAATGAGCAGTTCTTC.

The chain employs TRBV18 and TRBJ1-1; no reliable D call. Germline CDR1 reads KGHSH; CDR2 reads LQKENI. V dropped 6 bases and J dropped 1 base, with 9 bases sitting between them. The CDR3 totals 13 residues. Here the CDR3 reads CASSPMANTEAFF. The CDR3 nucleotides read TGTGCCAGCTCCCCCATGGCGAACACTGAAGCTTTCTTT.

V is TRBV7-9 and J is TRBJ2-1, with 12 bases identical to TRBD2. Germline assignment: CDR1 SEHNR and CDR2 FQNEAQ (reference sequence). The CDR3 spans 15 residues. Trimming removed 2 bases from V and 6 bases from J; junction bases left unmatched: 2. CDR3 sequence: CASSLRLAGVNEQFF. Written as DNA, the CDR3 is TGTGCCAGCAGCTTACGACTAGCGGGAGTCAATGAGCAGTTCTTC.

The chain uses TRBV30 and TRBJ1-2, with D tentatively TRBD1 (5 bases). The V end was cut by 4 bases, the J end by 8 bases, with 17 bases between. In germline, CDR1 is GTSNPN, CDR2 SVGIG (reference sequence). This CDR3 contains 13 residues. CDR3 coding DNA: TGTGCCTGGACCCGGACAAGGCTTACGGGCTACACCTTC. Translated: CAWTRTRLTGYTF.

The chain's CDR3 is CASSGIGGGEQYF. CDR3 bases: TGTGCCAGCAGCGGGATAGGCGGGGGCGAGCAGTACTTC. This chain connects TRBV7-9 to TRBJ2-7; TRBD2 aligns across 7 bases. V lost 5 bases to trimming and J lost 6 bases; unmatched junction nucleotides: 7. This CDR3 is 13 amino acids long. Germline CDR1 is SEHNR and CDR2 is FQNEAQ (reference sequence).

The chain employs TRBV4-3 and TRBJ2-1, with D perhaps TRBD2 (5 bases). V was shortened by 0 bases and J by 2 bases, with 11 bases between the two germline ends. The germline V gene encodes CDR1 LGHNA and CDR2 YSLEER. The CDR3 consists of 16 residues. The CDR3 nucleotides are TGCGCCAGCAGCCAAGATCTCGGGGTCCCCTACAATGAGCAGTTCTTC. As protein: CASSQDLGVPYNEQFF.

This clone has a handful of counts. The genes are TRBV30 and TRBJ1-1; a weak D match, TRBD1 (5 bases). The CDR3 totals 12 residues. Germline CDR1 is GTSNPN and CDR2 is SVGIG (reference sequence). V was shortened by 4 bases and J by 4 bases, with 10 bases between the two germline ends. The CDR3 DNA follows: TGTGCCTGGAACGGGGGGGGCACTGAAGCTTTCTTT. Translated, it gives CAWNGGGTEAFF. Full variable domain (missing parts from reference TRBV30 and TRBJ1-1): SQTIHQWPATLVQPVGSPLSLECTVEGTSNPNLYWYRQAAGRGLQLLFYSVGIGQISSEVPQNLSASRPQDRQFILSSKKLLLSDSGFYLCAWNGGGTEAFFGQGTRLTVV.

J is TRBJ1-4 and V is TRBV5-1; D is unclear. The length of the CDR3 is 15 residues. The ends were cut back, 2 bases at V and 7 bases at J, with 15 bases in the middle. Germline assignment: CDR1 SGHRS and CDR2 YFSETQ. CDR3 in amino acids: CASSFWGGESEKLFF. The CDR3 DNA follows: TGCGCCAGCAGCTTCTGGGGAGGCGAGAGTGAAAAACTGTTTTTT.